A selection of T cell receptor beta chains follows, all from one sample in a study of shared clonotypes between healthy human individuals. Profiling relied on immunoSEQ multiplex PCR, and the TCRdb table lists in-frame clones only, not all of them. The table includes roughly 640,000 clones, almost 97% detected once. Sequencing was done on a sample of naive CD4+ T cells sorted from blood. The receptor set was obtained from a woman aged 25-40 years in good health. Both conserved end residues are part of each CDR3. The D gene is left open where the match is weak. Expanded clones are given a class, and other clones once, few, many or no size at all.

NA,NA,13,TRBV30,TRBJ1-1,CAWTVGVGAEAFF,TGTGCCTGGACCGTGGGGGTAGGAGCTGAAGCTTTCTTT
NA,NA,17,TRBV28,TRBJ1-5,CASSLLQLKYSNQPQHF,TGTGCCAGCAGTTTATTACAGCTCAAGTATAGCAATCAGCCCCAGCATTTT
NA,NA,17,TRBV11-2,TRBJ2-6,CASSLGSVGLGANVLTF,TGTGCCAGCAGCTTAGGGTCGGTCGGATTAGGGGCCAACGTCCTGACTTTC
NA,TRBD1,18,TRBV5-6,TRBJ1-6,CASSLEFPRTGLTSPLHF,TGTGCCAGCAGCTTGGAGTTCCCGAGGACAGGGCTTACATCACCCCTCCACTTT
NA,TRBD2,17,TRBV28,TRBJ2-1,CASSFSSGILSDNEQFF,TGTGCCAGCAGTTTTTCTAGCGGGATCCTATCTGACAATGAGCAGTTCTTC
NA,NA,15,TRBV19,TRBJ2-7,CASSMGATDSYEQYF,TGTGCCAGTAGTATGGGGGCTACCGACTCCTACGAGCAGTACTTC
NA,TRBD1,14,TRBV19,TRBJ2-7,CASSSSQGGYEQYF,TGTGCCAGTAGTAGTTCACAGGGGGGCTACGAGCAGTACTTC
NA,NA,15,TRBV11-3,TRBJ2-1,CASSSSVVSYNEQFF,TGTGCCAGCAGCTCTAGCGTCGTCTCCTACAATGAGCAGTTCTTC
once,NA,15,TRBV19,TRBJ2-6,CASGSLRSGANVLTF,TGTGCCAGTGGATCCCTGCGATCTGGGGCCAACGTCCTGACTTTC
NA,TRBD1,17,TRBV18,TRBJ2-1,CASSPPQTGGLSNEQFF,TGTGCCAGCTCACCTCCCCAGACAGGGGGCCTCAGCAATGAGCAGTTCTTC
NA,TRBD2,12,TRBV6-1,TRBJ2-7,CASRPGGGEQYF,TGTGCCAGCAGACCGGGGGGGGGCGAGCAGTACTTC